What follows are 29 T cell receptor beta chains derived from one specimen sequenced in a study of cytomegalovirus exposure and HLA in healthy donors. Assay used: immunoSEQ multiplex PCR; TCRdb lists only in-frame clones, some missing. Of roughly 100,000 clones in the sample, about 95% are singletons; the top ten hold roughly 0.82%. The source material was PBMCs. These TCRs come from a young woman in good health and CMV-seronegative.

This clone was detected a few times. Relative to the germline gene, one junction end is altered; a read error may explain this. The CDR3 DNA is TGTGCCAGCACCAATACAGCAACAGGCAGGTGGCTCTTC. This gives the protein CASTNTATGRWLF. The chain combines TRBV2 with TRBJ2-1; D is possibly TRBD1 (5 bases). Germline V gene sequence: CDR1 SNHLY, CDR2 FYNNEI. CDR3 length: 13 amino acids.

This chain links TRBV11-2 with TRBJ2-7, with D possibly being TRBD1 (6 bases). The CDR3 length is 12 residues. The ends were cut back, 4 bases at V and 4 bases at J, with 8 bases in the middle. Germline V gives CDR1 SGHAT, CDR2 FQNNGV. CDR3 DNA: TGTGCCAGCAGCTCTACAGGGTACGAGCAGTACTTC. This codes for CASSSTGYEQYF.

The CDR3 loop is CASSVGGTGVSRSYNEQFF. As DNA, the CDR3 is TGTGCCAGCAGCGTAGGAGGGACAGGGGTCTCCCGTTCCTACAATGAGCAGTTCTTC. V gene TRBV9 combines with J gene TRBJ2-1; 10 bases are shared with TRBD1. Germline V gives CDR1 SGDLS, CDR2 YYNGEE. Unmatched junction bases numbered 10, after V lost 0 bases and J lost 1 base. The CDR3 totals 19 residues.

This sequence joins TRBV6-1 and TRBJ1-5, with D unresolved. The germline CDR1 and CDR2 sequences are MNHNS and SASEGT. V shed 3 bases and J shed 3 bases, with 12 bases lying between them. The CDR3 totals 15 residues. The CDR3, as DNA: TGTGCCAGCAGTGAGTCGGGTTGGAACAATCAGCCCCAGCATTTT. It translates to CASSESGWNNQPQHF.

This chain joins TRBV25-1 and TRBJ1-1; tentatively, D is TRBD1 (6 bases). This CDR3 spans 13 amino acids. Germline CDR1 is MGHDK and CDR2 is SYGVNS. V lost 1 base and J 7 bases, leaving 10 bases between the germline ends. CDR3 DNA sequence: TGTGCCAGCAGTGAATGGGGGGGCGATGAAGCTTTCTTT. This encodes CASSEWGGDEAFF.

This chain joins TRBV5-1 and TRBJ2-1, with a tentative D call TRBD2 (6 bases). There are 14 residues in the CDR3. Germline assignment: CDR1 SGHRS and CDR2 YFSETQ. V was pared by 0 bases and J by 10 bases, with 14 bases between. The CDR3 region has the DNA TGCGCCAGCAGCTTGGCCATGTGGGACTCCGAGCAGTTCTTC. Translating gives CASSLAMWDSEQFF.

CDR3 coding DNA: TGCGCCAGCAGTCCTACAGGGGATCCTAACTATGGCTACACCTTC. Translating it yields CASSPTGDPNYGYTF. The chain carries TRBV5-1 and TRBJ1-2; 7 positions agree with TRBD1. Germline lookup yields CDR1 SGHRS and CDR2 YFSETQ. This CDR3 contains 15 residues. Trimming at V came to 5 bases and at J to 0 bases, leaving 7 bases not matched to a gene. Full variable domain (missing parts from reference TRBV5-1 and TRBJ1-2): KAGVTQTPRYLIKTRGQQVTLSCSPISGHRSVSWYQQTPGQGLQFLFEYFSETQRNKGNFPGRFSGRQFSNSRSEMNVSTLELGDSALYLCASSPTGDPNYGYTFGSGTRLTVV.

The V call is TRBV11-2, the J call TRBJ2-1, with 13 bases identical to TRBD2. CDR3 length equals 17 residues. V lost 0 bases and J lost 8; bases outside the gene matches: 7. Germline V gene data show CDR1 as SGHAT and CDR2 as FQNNGV. The CDR3 DNA reads TGTGCCAGCAGCTTAGAACTAGCGGGGGGGCGAGGTGATGAGCAGTTCTTC. It translates to CASSLELAGGRGDEQFF.

The chain is built from TRBV10-3 and TRBJ1-1; D not resolved. V was trimmed by 2 bases and J by 4 bases, leaving 14 bases between them. CDR1 is ENHRY and CDR2 is SYGVKD in the germline V gene. The CDR3 runs 15 residues. CDR3 protein: CAISEPHWAPTEAFF. The CDR3 nucleotides are TGTGCCATCAGTGAGCCGCATTGGGCCCCCACTGAAGCTTTCTTT.

J is TRBJ2-3 and V is TRBV4-1; the D is unclear. V lost 1 base and J lost 4, with 6 bases in between. CDR1 and CDR2 from the germline V gene are MGHRA and YSYEKL. This CDR3 spans 13 amino acids. The CDR3 coding sequence is TGCGCCAGCAGCCAAGTAGATGCAGATACGCAGTATTTT. Translated, it gives CASSQVDADTQYF.

The V and J genes are TRBV6-5 and TRBJ2-1; possible D gene TRBD2, 5 bases. V lost 0 bases and J lost 3, with 12 bases in between. The CDR3 is 16 residues long. Germline CDR1 MNHEY, CDR2 SVGAGI. In DNA, the CDR3 is TGTGCCAGCAGTTACTCGGTCGTAGGGAGCTACAATGAGCAGTTCTTC. It specifies CASSYSVVGSYNEQFF.

The chain uses TRBV5-4 and TRBJ2-4; 9 bases agree with TRBD2. The trim removed 1 base at V and 6 bases at J, leaving 2 bases unmatched. Germline CDR1 SGHNT, CDR2 YYREEE (reference sequence). The CDR3 has 14 amino acids. The DNA of the CDR3 is TGTGCCAGCAGCTTGCCAGCGGGGGGAAACATTCAGTACTTC. Its protein is CASSLPAGGNIQYF.

This chain links TRBV10-3 with TRBJ2-7; weak D call: TRBD1 (5 bases). V lost 10 bases, J lost 2 bases, and 18 bases lay in between. The CDR3 has 14 amino acids. Per the germline V gene, CDR1 is ENHRY and CDR2 is SYGVKD. The CDR3 loop reads CATTRQGGAYEQYF. CDR3 sequence (DNA): TGTGCCACCACCAGGCAGGGTGGGGCCTACGAGCAGTACTTC.

This clone was detected only once. The chain joins TRBV7-9 to TRBJ2-7; D remains unclear. Trimming stripped 1 base from V and 3 bases from J, with 10 bases between. Germline V gives CDR1 SEHNR, CDR2 FQNEAQ (reference sequence). CDR3 length: 14 residues. The CDR3 reads CASSLVGTNYEQYF. CDR3 sequence (DNA): TGTGCCAGCAGCTTAGTTGGCACCAACTACGAGCAGTACTTC.

The chain links TRBV19 to TRBJ2-5; D is undetermined. V was trimmed by 3 bases and J by 5 bases, leaving 7 bases between them. The germline V gene encodes CDR1 LNHDA and CDR2 SQIVND (reference sequence). The CDR3 extends over 12 amino acids. CDR3 in amino acids: CASSIGVETQYF. The CDR3 DNA reads as TGTGCCAGTAGTATCGGAGTGGAGACCCAGTACTTC.

In DNA form, the CDR3 reads TGTGCCAGCAGTCAAAGGGGAACCTACAATGAGCAGTTCTTC. Protein sequence: CASSQRGTYNEQFF. The chain couples TRBV6-1 to TRBJ2-1; D is possibly TRBD1 (5 bases). The CDR3 runs to 14 residues. The germline V and J ends were trimmed by 5 bases and 2 bases, with 10 bases remaining between them. CDR1 MNHNS and CDR2 SASEGT come from the germline V gene.

This sequence joins TRBV10-3 and TRBJ1-1; no definite D call. Trimming left V 0 bases short and J 2 bases short, with 7 bases between. Germline V gene lookup returns CDR1 ENHRY and CDR2 SYGVKD. The CDR3 runs 14 residues. The CDR3 nucleotides read TGTGCCATCAGTGAGTCACAGATAAACACTGAAGCTTTCTTT. Translation gives CAISESQINTEAFF.

The V and J genes are TRBV18 and TRBJ2-3; 7 nucleotides agree with TRBD1. V shed 6 bases and J 4 bases; nucleotides not matched to a gene: 1. The germline V gene encodes CDR1 KGHSH and CDR2 LQKENI. The CDR3 is 12 amino acids. The CDR3, as DNA: TGTGCCAGCTCGCAGGGGGCAGATACGCAGTATTTT. It is translated as CASSQGADTQYF.

This rearrangement joins TRBV19 to TRBJ1-1; 7 bases line up with TRBD1. The ends lost 7 bases at V and 5 bases at J; junction bases unmatched: 19. The germline CDR1 and CDR2 sequences are LNHDA and SQIVND (reference sequence). The CDR3 sequence is 17 residues long. The CDR3 coding sequence is TGTGCCAGTACCGATCTCCCAGGTGTGAACAGGGGTACTGAAGCTTTCTTT. Residues: CASTDLPGVNRGTEAFF.

V and J are TRBV2 and TRBJ2-5, with TRBD2 matching 7 bases. Germline assignment: CDR1 SNHLY and CDR2 FYNNEI. The CDR3 consists of 12 residues. V shed 8 bases and J 4 bases; nucleotides not matched to a gene: 4. The CDR3 DNA follows: TGTGCCAGCCGGGAGGAGGGAGAGACCCAGTACTTC. Protein product: CASREEGETQYF.

This clone turned up a few times. V is TRBV4-1 and J is TRBJ1-1, with D perhaps TRBD1 (6 bases). The V end lost 2 bases, the J end lost 10 bases, and 17 bases lay between the germline ends. CDR1 is MGHRA, CDR2 YSYEKL, per germline. This CDR3 has 14 amino acids. The CDR3 protein is CASSQLQGSRVAFF. The CDR3 nucleotides are TGCGCCAGCAGCCAACTCCAGGGGAGTCGCGTAGCTTTCTTT.

This rearrangement joins TRBV27 to TRBJ1-3, with 9 nucleotides matching TRBD1. The CDR3 runs 17 residues. The junction had 12 bases not matched to a gene; V was cut back by 6 bases and J by 3 bases. The V gene's germline CDR1 is MNHEY and CDR2 SMNVEV (reference sequence). The CDR3 sequence: CASRLDSQGASGNTIYF. The CDR3 coding sequence is TGTGCCAGCAGGCTAGACTCACAGGGGGCTAGTGGAAACACCATATATTTT.

This clone was seen many times. This sequence joins TRBV2 and TRBJ1-6, with unresolved D. CDR3 length: 17 amino acids. The V and J ends lost 5 bases and 4 bases respectively, with 18 bases between them. The V gene's germline CDR1 is SNHLY and CDR2 FYNNEI. The DNA of the CDR3 is TGTGCCAGCAGTAGACGGACCGGCGGGGAGTATAATTCACCCCTCCACTTT. Translated, it gives CASSRRTGGEYNSPLHF. Using reference TRBV2 and TRBJ1-6 for the parts outside the CDR3, the full variable domain is EPEVTQTPSHQVTQMGQEVILRCVPISNHLYFYWYRQILGQKVEFLVSFYNNEISEKSEIFDDQFSVERPDGSNFTLKIRSTKLEDSAMYFCASSRRTGGEYNSPLHFGNGTRLTVT.

The rearrangement links TRBV11-3 to TRBJ2-1, with D possibly matching TRBD1 (5 bases). This CDR3 contains 13 residues. V was pared by 0 bases and J by 12 bases, with 12 bases between. CDR1 is SGHNT and CDR2 is YENEEA in the germline V gene. CDR3 in amino acids: CASSLDGYRPQFF. As DNA, the CDR3 is TGTGCCAGCAGCTTAGATGGCTACAGGCCGCAGTTCTTC.

This clone occurred a few times. This chain uses TRBV19 with TRBJ2-7; D perhaps matches TRBD1 (5 bases). This CDR3 is 14 amino acids long. Germline values: CDR1 LNHDA, CDR2 SQIVND (reference sequence). V lost 4 bases, J lost 7 bases, and 17 bases lay in between. The CDR3 loop reads CASSTSQGVGEQYF. The CDR3 bases are TGTGCCAGTAGTACCAGTCAAGGGGTGGGGGAGCAGTACTTC.

V gene TRBV7-2 combines with J gene TRBJ1-2; D gene uncertain. Germline V gives CDR1 SGHTA, CDR2 FQGNSA. This CDR3 region has 13 residues. V was cut by 8 bases and J by 8 bases, with 18 bases left in between. CDR3 in DNA: TGTGCCAGCGGTGTGGGAGCATTGGACGGCTACACCTTC. It yields the protein CASGVGALDGYTF. The full variable domain, rest sourced from reference TRBV7-2 and TRBJ1-2, is GAGVSQSPSNKVTEKGKDVELRCDPISGHTALYWYRQSLGQGLEFLIYFQGNSAPDKSGLPSDRFSAERTGGSVSTLTIQRTQQEDSAVYLCASGVGALDGYTFGSGTRLTVV.

J is TRBJ2-7 and V is TRBV11-3; 10 bases map to TRBD1. Germline loops: CDR1 SGHNT, CDR2 YENEEA. The junction had 7 bases not matched to a gene; V was cut back by 8 bases and J by 0 bases. The CDR3 totals 15 residues. As DNA, the CDR3 is TGTGCCAGCGGACAGGGGGGCGGCGGCTCCTACGAGCAGTACTTC. Protein: CASGQGGGGSYEQYF. The whole variable domain, remainder taken from reference TRBV11-3 and TRBJ2-7, is EAGVVQSPRYKIIEKKQPVAFWCNPISGHNTLYWYLQNLGQGPELLIRYENEEAVDDSQLPKDRFSAERLKGVDSTLKIQPAELGDSAVYLCASGQGGGGSYEQYFGPGTRLTVT.

The chain has TRBV11-3 and TRBJ1-4; no definite D call. The V end lost 0 bases, the J end lost 7 bases, and 15 bases lay between the germline ends. The CDR3 covers 16 residues. CDR1 is SGHNT and CDR2 is YENEEA in the germline V gene. CDR3 DNA: TGTGCCAGCAGCTTAGATCTGGGAGGGTGGGGTGAAAAACTGTTTTTT. It yields the protein CASSLDLGGWGEKLFF.

The rearrangement uses TRBV9 and TRBJ2-7; TRBD2 agrees at 7 bases. Germline V gives CDR1 SGDLS, CDR2 YYNGEE. The CDR3 is 15 residues long. V lost 4 bases to trimming and J lost 1 base; unmatched junction nucleotides: 8. CDR3: CASSPYGGYSYEQYF. CDR3 coding DNA: TGTGCCAGCAGCCCCTACGGGGGGTATTCCTACGAGCAGTACTTC.